Listed here are 11 T cell receptor beta chains from one sample, sequenced in a study of immune heterogeneity within non-small cell lung tumors. Using 32 V and 13 J primers, multiplex PCR amplified TCR beta CDR3. Each CDR3 protein is one row after TCRdb ran MiXCR on the multiplex PCR reads. The sample consists of about 6,400 distinct CDR3 sequences, 22% of them appearing once. For each sample, template was roughly 640 ng of bulk tumor genomic DNA. Collection of several biopsies per primary tumor, spaced far apart, took place during surgery. With untreated, newly diagnosed non-small cell lung cancer, the patients went on to undergo curative surgery. Sequenced: lung tumor tissue. The receptors were sampled from a man between 65 and 85 years old with non-small cell lung cancer.

This clonotype is classed as medium-sized. V is TRBV6-1 and J is TRBJ1-5; D is possibly TRBD1 (6 bases). The CDR3 contains 15 residues. The V gene lost 5 bases and the J gene lost 0 bases, with 11 bases spanning the gap. Germline V gene data show CDR1 as MNHNS and CDR2 as SASEGT. This chain's CDR3 is CASSLTGPSNQPQHF. CDR3 sequence (DNA): TGTGCCAGCAGTCTGACAGGACCTAGCAATCAGCCCCAGCATTTT.

The CDR3 nucleotides are TGTGCCAGCAGCTTAAGGACATCGAGCCACGAGCAGTACTTC. As protein: CASSLRTSSHEQYF. V is TRBV7-8 and J is TRBJ2-7; tentatively, D is TRBD1 (5 bases). Trimming took 2 bases from V and 5 from J, leaving 13 bases between them. The CDR3 runs 14 residues. Germline CDR1 SGHVS, CDR2 FQNEAQ.

This clonotype was found many times. The chain carries TRBV30 and TRBJ2-5, with TRBD2 as a possible D gene (6 bases). Trimming cost V 0 bases and J 0 bases, with 17 bases left between them. Germline V gene data show CDR1 as GTSNPN and CDR2 as SVGIG (reference sequence). The CDR3 loop spans 17 amino acids. CDR3 loop: CAWSVAVWLAYQETQYF. CDR3 nucleotide sequence: TGTGCCTGGAGTGTGGCGGTGTGGCTAGCGTACCAAGAGACCCAGTACTTC.

This clonotype was recorded a few times. The chain has TRBV7-2 and TRBJ2-1, with D possibly being TRBD2 (6 bases). The CDR3 runs 16 residues. Germline CDR1 reads SGHTA; CDR2 reads FQGNSA. V was shortened by 1 base and J by 5 bases, with 15 bases between the two germline ends. The CDR3 DNA sequence: TGTGCCAGCAGCTTAGTAGGCCTAGCGTGGCACAATGAGCAGTTCTTC. Protein product: CASSLVGLAWHNEQFF.

To note about this clonotype: Relative to the germline gene, one junction end is altered; a read error may explain this. J is TRBJ2-3 and V is TRBV11-2; TRBD1 is a possible D gene (6 bases). Germline V lookup: CDR1 SGHAT, CDR2 FQNNGV. The CDR3 consists of 11 residues. The CDR3 bases are TGTGCCAGCGGCTTAGGGGGTACGCAGTATTTT. Encoded protein: CASGLGGTQYF.

Concerning this clonotype: A much larger clone differs from this one at a single base, so this may be a read error. The V and J genes are TRBV4-1 and TRBJ1-2, with TRBD1 matching over 9 bases. CDR1 is MGHRA and CDR2 is YSYEKL in the germline V gene. The CDR3 consists of 15 residues. J gave up 6 bases and V 3 bases, and 8 bases lay outside the gene matches. CDR3 DNA: TGCGCCAGCAGCCAGGGGGACAGGGCGAACCATGGCTACACCTTC. As protein: CASSQGDRANHGYTF.

This clonotype was observed a few times. At one end, the junction sequence differs from germline, possibly due to a read error. The chain employs TRBV18 and TRBJ2-1, with a tentative D call TRBD2 (6 bases). CDR1 KGHSH and CDR2 LQKENI come from the germline V gene. This CDR3 contains 14 residues. CDR3 protein: CASTPPGEYNEQFF. CDR3 in DNA: TGTGCCAGCACACCACCGGGAGAATACAATGAGCAGTTCTTC.

This clonotype was detected only a few times. This sequence joins TRBV14 and TRBJ1-1; D gene uncertain. V was cut by 2 bases and J by 1 base, with 5 bases left in between. This CDR3 has 13 residues. In germline, CDR1 is SGHDN, CDR2 FVKESK. The CDR3 sequence: CASSQSGNTEAFF. As DNA, the CDR3 is TGTGCCAGCAGCCAATCAGGGAACACTGAAGCTTTCTTT.

This clonotype was recorded at least ten times. The chain couples TRBV9 to TRBJ2-1; no definite D call. Trimming removed 0 bases at V and 9 bases at J, with 10 bases between. The CDR3 runs to 13 residues. CDR1 is SGDLS, CDR2 YYNGEE, per germline. The CDR3 here is CASSVVELTEQFF. The CDR3 nucleotides are TGTGCCAGCAGCGTAGTGGAACTAACTGAGCAGTTCTTC.

The chain is built from TRBV6-1 and TRBJ2-1; no definite D call. The V gene's germline CDR1 is MNHNS and CDR2 SASEGT. Trimming cost V 4 bases and J 8 bases, with 15 bases left between them. CDR3 length: 14 amino acids. The CDR3 nucleotides read TGTGCCAGCAGTGCCGCCCCTAGTACAGATGAGCAGTTCTTC. Its protein product is CASSAAPSTDEQFF.

A note on this clonotype: A read error is possible here, since a much larger clone lies one base away. V gene TRBV20-1 combines with J gene TRBJ2-7; tentative D call: TRBD2 (5 bases). Germline V gene data show CDR1 as DFQATT and CDR2 as SNEGSKA (reference sequence). The CDR3 runs 11 residues. Trimming removed 6 bases at V and 6 bases at J, with 12 bases between. The CDR3 spells CSAKDLVEQYF. The CDR3 coding sequence is TGCAGTGCAAAGGACTTGGTCGAGCAGTACTTC.